This T cell receptor (beta chain) was captured by sequencing in a study of blood T cell repertoires in COVID-19. The length of the CDR3 is 14 residues. Germline V gives CDR1 GTSNPN, CDR2 SVGIG (reference sequence). V was shortened by 6 bases and J by 2 bases, with 17 bases between the two germline ends. Original handling: Researchers report that nucleated cell counts were estimated from reference gene primer amplification. Using immunoSEQ multiplex PCR, the repertoire was profiled, and TCRdb retains in-frame clones only, with some absent. That table supplies the V and J calls and clone size; D and trimming were determined from the DNA. Of around 370,000 clones listed, around 90% are singletons.

This sequence originates from a young man with active or convalescent COVID-19. The sample consisted of peripheral blood. The V gene is TRBV30, the J gene TRBJ2-7; maybe TRBD2 (6 bases). The CDR3 nucleotides are TGTGCCTGCCACTCCGCGGGATCCCCCTACGAGCAGTACTTC. Protein sequence: CACHSAGSPYEQYF.